This entry lists 5 T cell receptor beta chains sequenced from one sample in a study of blood T cell repertoires in COVID-19. Sequencing used immunoSEQ multiplex PCR; TCRdb keeps in-frame clones, though not all of them. The sample shows about 86,000 clones, about nine tenths of them seen only once. Sequencing was performed on peripheral blood. The receptors shown here come from a human donor in a cohort sampled during active COVID-19.

The chain uses TRBV3-1 (or the pseudogene TRBV3-2) and TRBJ2-2; 10 bases agree with TRBD2. The CDR3 has 17 amino acids. Per germline, CDR1 LGHDT and CDR2 YNNKEL (reference sequence). Germline trimming cut 4 bases from V and 3 bases from J; bases unmatched to any gene: 8. The CDR3 is CASSPPGLAAYTGELFF. The CDR3 region has the DNA TGTGCCAGCAGCCCCCCTGGACTAGCGGCCTACACCGGGGAGCTGTTTTTT.

This clone was observed a few times. The chain combines TRBV7-8 with TRBJ2-7, with 7 positions matching TRBD2. The V gene end was trimmed by 5 bases and the J gene end by 5 bases; junction bases not matched to a gene: 18. Looked up from germline, CDR1 is SGHVS and CDR2 is FQNEAQ. This CDR3 contains 17 residues. CDR3 DNA: TGTGCCAGCAGCCCCCCCTTGAGGGCGGGAGATATGAACGAGCAGTACTTC. The encoded protein is CASSPPLRAGDMNEQYF.

The chain carries TRBV3-1 (or the pseudogene TRBV3-2) and TRBJ2-3, with 10 positions matching TRBD2. The CDR3 is 18 amino acids. The germline gives CDR1 LGHDT, CDR2 YNNKEL (reference sequence). Losses at the gene ends were 4 bases for V and 1 base for J; bases not matched to a gene: 11. CDR3 residues: CASSPRASGRGRTDTQYF. The CDR3 DNA reads TGTGCCAGCAGCCCGCGTGCTAGCGGGAGAGGTCGCACAGATACGCAGTATTTT.

The chain couples TRBV4-1 to TRBJ1-4; no firm D call. This CDR3 has 16 amino acids. Germline V CDR1 and CDR2: MGHRA, YSYEKL. V was trimmed by 2 bases and J by 0 bases, leaving 10 bases between them. CDR3 bases: TGCGCCAGCAGCCAAACCCTCCCAGCAACTAATGAAAAACTGTTTTTT. Encoded protein: CASSQTLPATNEKLFF.

The J gene is TRBJ2-7, the V gene TRBV3-1 (or the pseudogene TRBV3-2), with 7 bases fitting TRBD2. There are 15 residues in the CDR3. CDR1 is LGHDT and CDR2 is YNNKEL in the germline V gene (reference sequence). With V trimmed by 6 bases and J by 2 bases, 10 bases remained unmatched. The CDR3 sequence is CASSQTASGPYEQYF. For the CDR3, the DNA is TGTGCCAGCAGTCAAACCGCTAGCGGACCCTACGAGCAGTACTTC.